These T cell receptor beta chains were read from a single sample in a study of cytomegalovirus exposure and HLA in healthy donors. Clones were read by immunoSEQ multiplex PCR, and TCRdb kept only the in-frame ones, dropping some. The data show fewer than 200,000 clones, with roughly 80% seen just once and around 4.4% held by the top ten. Sequencing input: PBMCs. The receptor set was obtained from a woman between 45 and 65 years old in good health and CMV-seropositive. Each CDR3 is given with its conserved first and last residue. The order of the fields is V gene, J gene, D gene, clone size, CDR3 protein, CDR3 DNA. A D gene is named only where the DNA matches it firmly. Clone size appears in some rows only: once, few, many, or a class for an expanded clone.

>TRBV7-9|TRBJ2-1|TRBD2|NA
CASSMAGLGDNEQFF
TGTGCCAGCAGCATGGCTGGACTAGGCGACAATGAGCAGTTCTTC
>TRBV9|TRBJ2-5|TRBD1|NA
CASSAQGAGETQYF
TGTGCCAGCAGCGCACAGGGGGCTGGGGAGACCCAGTACTTC
>TRBV28|TRBJ2-1|NA|NA
CASSPGATYNEQFF
TGTGCCAGCAGCCCAGGGGCTACCTACAATGAGCAGTTCTTC
>TRBV5-1|TRBJ2-2|NA|NA
CASSTTVTGELFF
TGCGCCAGCAGCACGACAGTAACCGGGGAGCTGTTTTTT
>TRBV29-1|TRBJ2-5|TRBD1|NA
CSVEGDRGQETQYF
TGCAGCGTTGAGGGGGACAGGGGGCAAGAGACCCAGTACTTC
>TRBV6-1|TRBJ1-2|NA|NA
CASSEGGLYGYTF
TGTGCCAGCAGTGAAGGGGGGCTATATGGCTACACCTTC
>TRBV11-2|TRBJ1-4|NA|few
CASSLVGGPIEKLFF
TGTGCCAGCAGCTTAGTCGGGGGGCCCATTGAAAAACTGTTTTTT
>TRBV30|TRBJ2-2|TRBD1|NA
CACRDRVHGELFF
TGTGCCTGCCGGGACAGGGTACACGGGGAGCTGTTTTTT
>TRBV18|TRBJ2-7|TRBD1|once
CASSPETGASTSQYF
TGTGCCAGCTCACCCGAGACAGGGGCTTCTACCTCGCAGTACTTC
>TRBV5-1|TRBJ1-1|TRBD1|NA
CASSWAEGQGEVTEAFF
TGCGCCAGCAGCTGGGCCGAAGGACAGGGGGAGGTAACTGAAGCTTTCTTT
>TRBV11-2|TRBJ1-1|TRBD1|NA
CASNPYPRGRDTEAFF
TGTGCCAGCAACCCCTACCCCAGGGGGCGAGACACTGAAGCTTTCTTT
>TRBV30|TRBJ2-2|TRBD1|NA
CAWKGTGDTGELFF
TGTGCCTGGAAGGGGACAGGGGACACCGGGGAGCTGTTTTTT
>TRBV7-2|TRBJ2-7|TRBD2|NA
CASSFTGGPDYEQYF
TGTGCCAGCAGCTTCACGGGGGGGCCAGACTACGAGCAGTACTTC
>TRBV7-3|TRBJ2-2|TRBD2|NA
CASSPVSGTNTGELFF
TGTGCCAGCAGCCCCGTTAGCGGGACAAACACCGGGGAGCTGTTTTTT
>TRBV4-2|TRBJ1-4|NA|NA
CASSQGFEGVREGTNEKLFF
TGTGCCAGCAGCCAAGGGTTCGAAGGGGTCAGGGAGGGCACTAATGAAAAACTGTTTTTT
>TRBV7-9|TRBJ2-3|TRBD2|NA
CSSSLGTSGVSSTDTQYF
TGTTCCAGCAGCCTCGGGACTAGCGGGGTGTCTAGCACAGATACGCAGTATTTT
>TRBV9|TRBJ1-2|NA|NA
CASSVDWGHRYTF
TGTGCCAGCAGCGTAGACTGGGGGCATCGCTACACCTTC
>TRBV10-3|TRBJ1-3|NA|NA
CAISEGGLGGKSGNTIYF
TGTGCCATCAGTGAAGGGGGTCTCGGGGGGAAGTCTGGAAACACCATATATTTT
>TRBV4-3|TRBJ2-1|NA|NA
CASSQGRGRGPYNEQFF
TGCGCCAGCAGCCAAGGTCGTGGAAGGGGCCCTTACAATGAGCAGTTCTTC
>TRBV5-1|TRBJ2-7|TRBD2|NA
CASSLVGRDYEQYF
TGCGCCAGCAGCTTGGTGGGGAGGGACTACGAGCAGTACTTC
>TRBV5-4|TRBJ2-3|NA|NA
CASSLGTSTDTQYF
TGTGCCAGCAGCTTGGGGACAAGCACAGATACGCAGTATTTT